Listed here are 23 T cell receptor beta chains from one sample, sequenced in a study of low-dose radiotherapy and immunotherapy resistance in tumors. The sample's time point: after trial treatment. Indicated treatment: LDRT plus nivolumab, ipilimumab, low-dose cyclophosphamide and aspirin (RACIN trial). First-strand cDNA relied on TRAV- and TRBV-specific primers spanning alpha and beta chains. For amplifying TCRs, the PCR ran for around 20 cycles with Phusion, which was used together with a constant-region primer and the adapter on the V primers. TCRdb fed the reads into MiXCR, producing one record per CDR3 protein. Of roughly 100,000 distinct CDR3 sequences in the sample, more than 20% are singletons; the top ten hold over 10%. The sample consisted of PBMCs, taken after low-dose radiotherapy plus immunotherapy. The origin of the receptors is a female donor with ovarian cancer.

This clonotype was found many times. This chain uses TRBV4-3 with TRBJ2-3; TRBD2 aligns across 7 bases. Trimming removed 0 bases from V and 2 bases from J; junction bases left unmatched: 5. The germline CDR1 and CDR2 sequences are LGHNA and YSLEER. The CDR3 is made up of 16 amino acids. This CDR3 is CASSQEERGYTDTQYF. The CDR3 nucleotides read TGCGCCAGCAGCCAAGAAGAGCGGGGCTACACAGATACGCAGTATTTT.

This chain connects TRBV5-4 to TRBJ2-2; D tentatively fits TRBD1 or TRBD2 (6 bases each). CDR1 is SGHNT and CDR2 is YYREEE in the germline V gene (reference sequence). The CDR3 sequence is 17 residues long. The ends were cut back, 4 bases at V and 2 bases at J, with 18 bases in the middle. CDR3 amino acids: CASSPSSGAPNTGELFF. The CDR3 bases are TGTGCCAGCAGCCCCTCTTCGGGGGCCCCCAACACCGGGGAGCTGTTTTTT.

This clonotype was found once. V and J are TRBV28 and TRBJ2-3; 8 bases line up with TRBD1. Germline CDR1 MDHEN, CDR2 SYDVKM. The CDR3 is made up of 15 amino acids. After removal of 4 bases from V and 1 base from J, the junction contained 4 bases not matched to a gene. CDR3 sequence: CASSSQGAGTDTQYF. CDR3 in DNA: TGTGCCAGCAGTTCCCAGGGGGCGGGCACAGATACGCAGTATTTT.

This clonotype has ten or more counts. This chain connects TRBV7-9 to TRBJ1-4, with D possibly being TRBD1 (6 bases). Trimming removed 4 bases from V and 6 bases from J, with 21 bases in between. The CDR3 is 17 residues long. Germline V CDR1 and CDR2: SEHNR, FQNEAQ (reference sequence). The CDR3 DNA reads TGTGCCAGCAGCTCTACAGGGATATTGCGTTCGGATGAAAAACTGTTTTTT. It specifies CASSSTGILRSDEKLFF.

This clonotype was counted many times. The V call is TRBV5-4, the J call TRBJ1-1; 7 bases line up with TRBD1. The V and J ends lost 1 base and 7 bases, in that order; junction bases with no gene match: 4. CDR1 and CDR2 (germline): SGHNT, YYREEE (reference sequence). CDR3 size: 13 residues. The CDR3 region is CASSLTGESEAFF. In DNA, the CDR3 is TGTGCCAGCAGCTTGACAGGGGAAAGTGAAGCTTTCTTT.

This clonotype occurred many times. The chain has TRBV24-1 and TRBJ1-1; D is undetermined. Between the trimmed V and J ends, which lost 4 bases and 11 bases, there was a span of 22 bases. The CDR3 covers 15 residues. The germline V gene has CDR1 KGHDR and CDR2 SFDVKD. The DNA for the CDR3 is TGTGCCACCAGTGAACCCGGGAGAGGGTCAGAAAGGGCTTTCTTT. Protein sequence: CATSEPGRGSERAFF.

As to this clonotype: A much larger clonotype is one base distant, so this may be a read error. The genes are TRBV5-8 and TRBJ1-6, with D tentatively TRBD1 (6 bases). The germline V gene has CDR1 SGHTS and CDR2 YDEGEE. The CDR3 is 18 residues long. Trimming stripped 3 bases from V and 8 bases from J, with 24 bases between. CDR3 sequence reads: CASSSRIQGVGADSPLHF. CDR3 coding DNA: TGTGCCAGCAGCTCGCGTATACAGGGAGTCGGAGCGGATTCACCCCTCCACTTT.

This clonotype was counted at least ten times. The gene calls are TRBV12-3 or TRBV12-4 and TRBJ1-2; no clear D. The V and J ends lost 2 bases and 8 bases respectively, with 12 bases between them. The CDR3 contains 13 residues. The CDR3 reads CASSLSSQAGYTF. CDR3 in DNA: TGTGCCAGCAGTTTAAGTAGCCAGGCCGGCTACACCTTC.

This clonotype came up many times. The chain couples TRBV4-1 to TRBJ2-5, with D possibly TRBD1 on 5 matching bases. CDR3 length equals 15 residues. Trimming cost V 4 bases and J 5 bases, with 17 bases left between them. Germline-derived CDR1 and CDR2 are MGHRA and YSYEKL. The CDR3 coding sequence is TGCGCCAGCAGCCGGACATCCCCCATAGGGGAGACCCAGTACTTC. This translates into CASSRTSPIGETQYF.

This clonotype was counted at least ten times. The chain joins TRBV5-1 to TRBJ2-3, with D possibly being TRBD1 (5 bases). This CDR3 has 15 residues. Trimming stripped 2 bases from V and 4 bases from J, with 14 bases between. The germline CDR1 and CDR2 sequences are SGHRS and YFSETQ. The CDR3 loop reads CASSLNRPEADTQYF. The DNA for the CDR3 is TGCGCCAGCAGCTTAAACAGGCCCGAAGCAGATACGCAGTATTTT.

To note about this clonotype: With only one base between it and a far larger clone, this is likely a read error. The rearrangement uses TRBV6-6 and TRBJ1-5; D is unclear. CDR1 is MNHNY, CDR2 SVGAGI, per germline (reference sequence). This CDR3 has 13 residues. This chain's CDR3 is CASSSRRNHPQHF. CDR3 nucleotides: TGTGCCAGCAGTAGTCGACGGAATCACCCCCAGCATTTT.

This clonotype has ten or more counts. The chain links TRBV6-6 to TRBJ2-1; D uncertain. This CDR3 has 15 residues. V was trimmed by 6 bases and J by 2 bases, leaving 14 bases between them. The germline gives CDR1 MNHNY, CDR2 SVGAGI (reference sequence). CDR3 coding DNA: TGTGCCAGCAGAGAGACACTTTCGGCCTACAATGAGCAGTTCTTC. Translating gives CASRETLSAYNEQFF.

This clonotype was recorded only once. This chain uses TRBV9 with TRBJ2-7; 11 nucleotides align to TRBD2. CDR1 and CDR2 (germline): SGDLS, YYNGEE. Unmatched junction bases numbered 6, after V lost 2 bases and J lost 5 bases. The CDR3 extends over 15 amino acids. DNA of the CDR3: TGTGCCAGCAGCGTCAATAGCGGGGGGGTAAACGAGCAGTACTTC. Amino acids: CASSVNSGGVNEQYF.

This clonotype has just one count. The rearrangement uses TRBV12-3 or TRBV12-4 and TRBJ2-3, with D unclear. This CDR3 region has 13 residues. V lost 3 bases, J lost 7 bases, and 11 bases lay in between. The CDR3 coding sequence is TGTGCCAGCAGTTTCGTCGAGGCAAATACGCAGTATTTT. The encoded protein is CASSFVEANTQYF.

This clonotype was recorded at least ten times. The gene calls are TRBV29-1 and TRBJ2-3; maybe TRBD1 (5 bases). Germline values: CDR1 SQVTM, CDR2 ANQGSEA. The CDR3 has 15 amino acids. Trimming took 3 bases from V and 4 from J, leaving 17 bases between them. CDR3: CSVDGSWGAADTQYF. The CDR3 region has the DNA TGCAGCGTTGACGGTAGTTGGGGCGCGGCAGATACGCAGTATTTT.

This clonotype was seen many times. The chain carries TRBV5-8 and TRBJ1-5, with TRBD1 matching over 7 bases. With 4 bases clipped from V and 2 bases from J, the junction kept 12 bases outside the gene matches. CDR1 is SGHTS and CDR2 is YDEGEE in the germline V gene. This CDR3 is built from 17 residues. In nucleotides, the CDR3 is TGTGCCAGCAGCCGGGGAAGGGACAGCGGAGGCAATCAGCCCCAGCATTTT. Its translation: CASSRGRDSGGNQPQHF.

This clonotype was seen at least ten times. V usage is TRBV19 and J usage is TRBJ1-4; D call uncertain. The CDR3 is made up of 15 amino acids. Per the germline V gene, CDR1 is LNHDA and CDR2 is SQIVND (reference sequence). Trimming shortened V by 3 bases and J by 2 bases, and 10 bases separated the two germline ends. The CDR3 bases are TGTGCCAGTAGTATGATCACGGGGACTAATGAAAAACTGTTTTTT. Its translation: CASSMITGTNEKLFF.

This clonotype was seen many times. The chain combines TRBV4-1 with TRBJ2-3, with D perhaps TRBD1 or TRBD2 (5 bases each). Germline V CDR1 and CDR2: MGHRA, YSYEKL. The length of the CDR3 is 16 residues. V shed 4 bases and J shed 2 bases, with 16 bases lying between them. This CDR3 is CASSLRGVQDTDTQYF. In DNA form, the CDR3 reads TGCGCCAGCAGCCTAAGAGGGGTCCAAGACACAGATACGCAGTATTTT.

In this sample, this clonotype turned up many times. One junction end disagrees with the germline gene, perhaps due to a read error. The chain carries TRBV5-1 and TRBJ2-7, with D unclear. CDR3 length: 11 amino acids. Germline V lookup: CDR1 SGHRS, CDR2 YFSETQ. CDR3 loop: CASSLAYEQYF. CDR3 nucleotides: TGTGCCAGCAGCTTGGCTTACGAGCAGTACTTC.

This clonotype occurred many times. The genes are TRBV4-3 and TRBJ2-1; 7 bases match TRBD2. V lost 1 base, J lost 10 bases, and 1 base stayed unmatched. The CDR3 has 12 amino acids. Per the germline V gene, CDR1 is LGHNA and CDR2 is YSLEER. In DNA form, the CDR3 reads TGCGCCAGCAGCCAAGGGGGACTAGAGCAGTTCTTC. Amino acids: CASSQGGLEQFF.

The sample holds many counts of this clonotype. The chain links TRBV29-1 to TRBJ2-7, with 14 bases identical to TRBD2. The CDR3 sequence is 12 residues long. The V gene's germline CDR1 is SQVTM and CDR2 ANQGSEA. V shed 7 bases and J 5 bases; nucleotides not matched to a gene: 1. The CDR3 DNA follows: TGCAGCGCGGGACTAGCGGGAGACGAGCAGTACTTC. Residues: CSAGLAGDEQYF.

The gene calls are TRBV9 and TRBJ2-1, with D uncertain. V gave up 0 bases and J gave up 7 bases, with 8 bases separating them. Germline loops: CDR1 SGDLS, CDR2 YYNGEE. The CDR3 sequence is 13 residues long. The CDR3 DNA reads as TGTGCCAGCAGCGTAGTCGATAGAAATGAGCAGTTCTTC. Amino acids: CASSVVDRNEQFF.

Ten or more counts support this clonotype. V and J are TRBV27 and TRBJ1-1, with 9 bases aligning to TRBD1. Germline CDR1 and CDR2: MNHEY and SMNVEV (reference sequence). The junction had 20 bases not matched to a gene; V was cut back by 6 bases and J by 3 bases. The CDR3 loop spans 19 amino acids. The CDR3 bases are TGTGCCAGCAGCCGGGAAATGCGGAGTTACAGGGGGCTCGACACTGAAGCTTTCTTT. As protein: CASSREMRSYRGLDTEAFF.